One sample yielded the 15 T cell receptor beta chains listed below, sequenced in a study of T-cell reconstitution after alpha-beta-depleted transplantation in children. Unique molecular identifiers were incorporated when the TCRbeta library was constructed. TCRdb re-derived calls from the PCR reads in MiXCR, one entry per CDR3 protein. The profile covers some 840,000 distinct CDR3 sequences, with roughly 15% appearing a single time and around 5.3% taken by the ten largest. The source was PBMCs, mostly from graft donor cells, collected 360 days after TCRalphabeta/CD19-depleted stem cell transplant. The receptors stem from a male patient younger than 18 who had a stem cell transplant for acute lymphoblastic leukemia, so the T cells may come from the graft donor.

This clonotype was counted between two and nine times. The chain carries TRBV10-3 and TRBJ2-3; 9 nucleotides match TRBD1. The length of the CDR3 is 15 residues. Germline values: CDR1 ENHRY, CDR2 SYGVKD. J was trimmed by 3 bases and V by 8 bases; bases with no gene match: 9. This CDR3 is CAISRGTGWTDTQYF. CDR3 nucleotides: TGTGCCATCTCTAGAGGGACAGGGTGGACAGATACGCAGTATTTT.

In its sample, this clonotype was seen a few times. The chain combines TRBV27 with TRBJ2-1; 15 bases are a match to TRBD2. This CDR3 region has 15 residues. Unmatched junction bases numbered 9, after V lost 6 bases and J lost 12 bases. Germline V gene lookup returns CDR1 MNHEY and CDR2 SMNVEV (reference sequence). The CDR3 spells CASSRTSGRAGAQFF. The CDR3, as DNA: TGTGCCAGCAGCCGGACTAGCGGGAGGGCCGGGGCGCAGTTCTTC.

This clonotype has just a few counts. V gene TRBV10-3 combines with J gene TRBJ1-4; D gene ambiguous. V gave up 0 bases and J gave up 8 bases, with 13 bases separating them. CDR3 length equals 15 residues. Germline values: CDR1 ENHRY, CDR2 SYGVKD. CDR3 bases: TGTGCCATCAGTGAGTCGGCGGGCCTCGGGGAAAAACTGTTTTTT. Its protein product is CAISESAGLGEKLFF.

V and J are TRBV29-1 and TRBJ2-5, with 7 bases aligning to TRBD1. This CDR3 spans 15 amino acids. V lost 5 bases, J lost 2 bases, and 11 bases stayed unmatched. CDR1 SQVTM and CDR2 ANQGSEA come from the germline V gene. The CDR3 spells CSVQPGQSWQETQYF. CDR3 bases: TGCAGCGTTCAGCCGGGACAGAGCTGGCAAGAGACCCAGTACTTC.

The sample holds a few counts of this clonotype. The V and J genes are TRBV27 and TRBJ2-5, with 7 bases lining up with TRBD2. CDR3 length: 15 residues. Germline CDR1 is MNHEY and CDR2 is SMNVEV (reference sequence). V lost 6 bases, J lost 5 bases, and 12 bases stayed unmatched. The CDR3 loop is CASRRRLSGGETQYF. In DNA form, the CDR3 reads TGTGCCAGCAGGCGGCGGCTATCCGGGGGGGAGACCCAGTACTTC.

This clonotype showed up many times. The gene calls are TRBV4-1 and TRBJ2-5; 7 positions match TRBD1. The germline CDR1 and CDR2 sequences are MGHRA and YSYEKL. V shed 2 bases and J 4 bases; nucleotides not matched to a gene: 13. CDR3 length: 17 amino acids. The CDR3 spells CASSQSSLRTGRETQYF. CDR3 nucleotide sequence: TGCGCCAGCAGCCAATCTTCACTAAGGACAGGAAGAGAGACCCAGTACTTC.

This clonotype was seen only a few times. The chain links TRBV24-1 to TRBJ2-2, with 10 bases lining up with TRBD1. J gave up 5 bases and V 3 bases, and 5 bases lay outside the gene matches. CDR1 KGHDR and CDR2 SFDVKD come from the germline V gene. The CDR3 spans 16 residues. CDR3 residues: CATSDTGTGATGELFF. In nucleotides, the CDR3 is TGTGCCACCAGTGATACCGGGACAGGGGCTACCGGGGAGCTGTTTTTT.

At least ten counts were recorded for this clonotype. This sequence joins TRBV7-8 and TRBJ1-5, with TRBD1 as a possible D gene (5 bases). Per the germline V gene, CDR1 is SGHVS and CDR2 is FQNEAQ. The CDR3 is 13 residues long. The V and J ends lost 5 bases and 5 bases respectively, with 10 bases between them. The CDR3 sequence: CASSPGTYQPQHF. CDR3 DNA: TGTGCCAGCAGCCCCGGGACGTATCAGCCCCAGCATTTT. The full variable domain, its missing parts supplied by reference TRBV7-8 and TRBJ1-5, is GAGVSQSPRYKVAKRGQDVALRCDPISGHVSLFWYQQALGQGPEFLTYFQNEAQLDKSGLPSDRFFAERPEGSVSTLKIQRTQQEDSAVYLCASSPGTYQPQHFGDGTRLSIL.

This clonotype was observed many times. The V call is TRBV6-2 or TRBV6-3, the J call TRBJ2-1, with 7 bases identical to TRBD1. The CDR3 runs to 12 residues. CDR1 and CDR2 (germline): MNHEY, SVGEGT. V was clipped by 6 bases and J by 8 bases; unmatched bases: 4. The CDR3 spells CASRDRVDEQFF. CDR3 DNA sequence: TGTGCCAGCAGAGACAGGGTCGATGAGCAGTTCTTC.

This clonotype showed up just a few times. The V gene is TRBV27, the J gene TRBJ2-5; no clear D. This CDR3 region has 9 residues. Germline CDR1 is MNHEY and CDR2 is SMNVEV (reference sequence). The germline V and J ends were trimmed by 7 bases and 9 bases, with 6 bases remaining between them. This CDR3 reads CASTEAQYF. The DNA for the CDR3 is TGTGCCAGCACCGAAGCCCAGTACTTC.

This clonotype has more than one count but fewer than ten. This rearrangement joins TRBV9 to TRBJ2-2; 7 bases are a match to TRBD2. The CDR3 loop spans 16 amino acids. Unmatched junction bases numbered 5, after V lost 0 bases and J lost 3 bases. Germline lookup yields CDR1 SGDLS and CDR2 YYNGEE. The CDR3 DNA is TGTGCCAGCAGCGTAGACCCGGGGGGTCACACCGGGGAGCTGTTTTTT. Translated, it gives CASSVDPGGHTGELFF.

This clonotype was detected only a few times. The chain carries TRBV24-1 and TRBJ1-5; D is undetermined. Germline V CDR1 and CDR2: KGHDR, SFDVKD. With 0 bases removed from V and 14 bases from J, the gap between germline ends came to 4 bases. This CDR3 comprises 10 residues. The CDR3 sequence: CATSDLGEHF. Written as DNA, the CDR3 is TGTGCCACCAGTGATTTGGGGGAGCATTTT.

The rearrangement joins TRBV11-2 to TRBJ2-7; 7 positions match TRBD2. J was trimmed by 0 bases and V by 5 bases; bases with no gene match: 10. Looked up from germline, CDR1 is SGHAT and CDR2 is FQNNGV. The CDR3 is 16 residues long. For the CDR3, the DNA is TGTGCCAGCAGCGCCCGACTAGCTTCGTCCTCCTACGAGCAGTACTTC. This gives the protein CASSARLASSSYEQYF.

The chain carries TRBV20-1 and TRBJ1-1; D unresolved. Germline CDR1 and CDR2: DFQATT and SNEGSKA (reference sequence). Trimming pared 6 bases from V and 5 bases from J, leaving 19 bases between. The CDR3 loop spans 14 amino acids. CDR3 bases: TGCAGTGCCCAGCGCGAGGGAATTATGACTGAAGCTTTCTTT. Translating it yields CSAQREGIMTEAFF.

This clonotype has only one observation. This CDR3 is CASSQKVEGSTEAFF. In DNA, the CDR3 is TGCGCCAGCAGCCAAAAGGTAGAGGGGAGCACTGAAGCTTTCTTT. The chain links TRBV4-1 to TRBJ1-1; a weak D match, TRBD1 (5 bases). Trimming cost V 2 bases and J 4 bases, with 14 bases left between them. Germline lookup yields CDR1 MGHRA and CDR2 YSYEKL. The CDR3 is 15 amino acids.